One sample yielded the 22 T cell receptor beta chains listed below, sequenced in a study of cytomegalovirus exposure and HLA in healthy donors. Both 60 Vbeta primers and 13 Jbeta primers went into the PCR. Sequencing was performed with immunoSEQ multiplex PCR; in TCRdb, only in-frame clones are kept and a portion is missing. In the table there are 160,000 or so clones, roughly 89% of which are singletons. The sequenced material came from PBMCs. The receptors were gathered from a woman aged 30 to 39 in good health and CMV-seronegative.

Worth noting for this clone: This specimen includes other DNA sequences encoding the same CDR3. The J gene is TRBJ2-5, the V gene TRBV5-6; no firm D call. Germline assignment: CDR1 SGHDT and CDR2 YYEEEE. The CDR3 covers 11 residues. Trimming pared 4 bases from V and 5 bases from J, leaving 6 bases between. The CDR3 is CASSRGETQYF. CDR3 nucleotides: TGTGCCAGCAGCCGTGGCGAGACCCAGTACTTC.

The chain recombines TRBV19 with TRBJ2-7; D remains ambiguous. CDR3 size: 16 residues. The V and J ends lost 3 bases and 3 bases respectively, with 18 bases between them. The V gene's germline CDR1 is LNHDA and CDR2 SQIVND (reference sequence). Here the CDR3 reads CASSIGNSQKNYEQYF. In DNA form, the CDR3 reads TGTGCCAGTAGTATTGGTAACAGCCAGAAAAACTACGAGCAGTACTTC.

CDR3 in DNA: TGTGCCAGCAGCTGGGGGGAGCGGGCGGGAGCCTACGAGCAGTACTTC. Amino acids: CASSWGERAGAYEQYF. This sequence joins TRBV5-8 and TRBJ2-5; 7 positions match TRBD2. The end of the DNA is better explained by TRBJ2-7, so the J call may be wrong. CDR1 and CDR2 from the germline V gene are SGHTS and YDEGEE. The CDR3 loop spans 16 amino acids.

CDR3 sequence (DNA): TGTGCCAGCACCCCGAGACCTCGGGGTAATTCACCCCTCCACTTT. This sequence encodes CASTPRPRGNSPLHF. V gene TRBV18 combines with J gene TRBJ1-6; D remains ambiguous. Germline lookup yields CDR1 KGHSH and CDR2 LQKENI. The V end was cut by 8 bases, the J end by 6 bases, with 17 bases between. The CDR3 covers 15 residues.

V and J are TRBV11-2 and TRBJ2-2, with 11 nucleotides matching TRBD2. Germline V lookup: CDR1 SGHAT, CDR2 FQNNGV. CDR3 length equals 17 residues. V was pared by 6 bases and J by 5 bases, with 11 bases of the junction left unmatched. CDR3 region: CASRSLLAGDETGELFF. DNA of the CDR3: TGTGCCAGCAGATCCCTACTAGCGGGGGATGAAACCGGGGAGCTGTTTTTT.

The CDR3, as DNA: TGCGCCAGCGGACTAGCGGGAGGTAAAGAGACCCAGTACTTC. Translating it yields CASGLAGGKETQYF. The chain links TRBV5-1 to TRBJ2-5; 14 bases are shared with TRBD2. V was pared by 7 bases and J by 3 bases, with 2 bases of the junction left unmatched. Germline V gene lookup returns CDR1 SGHRS and CDR2 YFSETQ. The CDR3 runs to 14 residues.

The chain joins TRBV5-1 to TRBJ2-3, with 7 bases fitting TRBD2. Per the germline V gene, CDR1 is SGHRS and CDR2 is YFSETQ. This CDR3 is 14 amino acids long. V lost 2 bases, J lost 1 base, and 1 base stayed unmatched. This CDR3 reads CASSFREGTDTQYF. The CDR3 bases are TGCGCCAGCAGCTTTCGGGAGGGCACAGATACGCAGTATTTT.

The chain is built from TRBV5-4 and TRBJ1-1; 12 positions agree with TRBD1. In germline, CDR1 is SGHNT, CDR2 YYREEE (reference sequence). The V gene end was trimmed by 5 bases and the J gene end by 5 bases; junction bases not matched to a gene: 4. This CDR3 region has 14 residues. The DNA of the CDR3 is TGTGCCAGCAGATCGGGACAGGGGGCGACTGAAGCTTTCTTT. This translates into CASRSGQGATEAFF. The full variable domain, with the rest looked up from reference TRBV5-4 and TRBJ1-1, is ETGVTQSPTHLIKTRGQQVTLRCSSQSGHNTVSWYQQALGQGPQFIFQYYREEENGRGNFPPRFSGLQFPNYSSELNVNALELDDSALYLCASRSGQGATEAFFGQGTRLTVV.

This clone was detected only once. The rearrangement links TRBV7-2 to TRBJ2-1; 9 nucleotides agree with TRBD2. Germline CDR1 reads SGHTA; CDR2 reads FQGNSA. This CDR3 has 17 residues. J gave up 1 base and V 1 base, and 5 bases lay outside the gene matches. The CDR3 sequence is CASSLVGGGGSYNEQFF. The CDR3, as DNA: TGTGCCAGCAGCTTAGTTGGCGGGGGGGGTTCCTACAATGAGCAGTTCTTC.

This rearrangement joins TRBV11-2 to TRBJ2-5, with a possible D match to TRBD1 (6 bases). The DNA end favors TRBJ2-7, so the J call may be wrong. The CDR3 is 14 residues long. From germline, CDR1 is SGHAT and CDR2 FQNNGV. Here the CDR3 reads CASSLGQASYEQYF. The CDR3 bases are TGTGCCAGCAGCTTAGGACAGGCCTCCTACGAGCAGTACTTC.

The chain uses TRBV5-4 and TRBJ2-1, with D possibly being TRBD2 (6 bases). The V end lost 7 bases, the J end lost 3 bases, and 17 bases lay between the germline ends. This CDR3 has 15 amino acids. Germline CDR1 reads SGHNT; CDR2 reads YYREEE (reference sequence). CDR3 DNA sequence: TGTGCCAGCGGGAGGATTGGGACGAACTACAATGAGCAGTTCTTC. Translated: CASGRIGTNYNEQFF.

V usage is TRBV15 and J usage is TRBJ2-7; 9 bases match TRBD2. V shed 0 bases, J shed 2 bases, and the junction held 8 bases outside the gene matches. The length of the CDR3 is 17 residues. Germline lookup yields CDR1 LNHNV and CDR2 YYDKDF (reference sequence). CDR3 nucleotide sequence: TGTGCCACCAGCAGAGATAAACTAGCGGGTTCCACCTACGAGCAGTACTTC. It specifies CATSRDKLAGSTYEQYF.

The chain uses TRBV27 and TRBJ2-4; 13 positions agree with TRBD2. This CDR3 has 20 amino acids. J was trimmed by 3 bases and V by 4 bases; bases with no gene match: 15. The germline V gene encodes CDR1 MNHEY and CDR2 SMNVEV (reference sequence). The CDR3 sequence: CASSSPKRTSGSPHKNIQYF. In DNA, the CDR3 is TGTGCCAGCAGTTCACCGAAAAGGACTAGCGGGAGTCCCCACAAAAACATTCAGTACTTC.

Worth noting for this clone: At one of its ends the junction is not consistent with the germline gene, which may arise from a read error. This sequence joins TRBV18 and TRBJ1-1; D ambiguous. CDR3 length equals 14 residues. Looked up from germline, CDR1 is KGHSH and CDR2 is LQKENI. CDR3 sequence: CASSPGGGVTEAFF. The CDR3 DNA sequence: TGTGCCAGCTCACCCGGCGGAGGAGTCACTGAAGCCTTCTTT.

This clone was found a few times. This rearrangement joins TRBV4-1 to TRBJ2-1; 8 nucleotides match TRBD2. Germline CDR1 is MGHRA and CDR2 is YSYEKL. V trimming: 0 bases; J trimming: 6 bases; junction bases outside the gene matches: 4. This CDR3 has 15 residues. The CDR3 reads CASSQDGLATNEQFF. As DNA, the CDR3 is TGCGCCAGCAGCCAAGATGGACTAGCCACCAATGAGCAGTTCTTC.

This chain connects TRBV5-4 to TRBJ2-7; no clear D. The CDR3 has 13 residues. CDR1 is SGHNT and CDR2 is YYREEE in the germline V gene (reference sequence). Trimming took 4 bases from V and 3 from J, leaving 11 bases between them. The CDR3 is CASSLDVLYEQYF. The CDR3 nucleotides read TGTGCCAGCAGCCTGGACGTACTCTACGAGCAGTACTTC.

The chain employs TRBV7-9 and TRBJ2-3, with D maybe TRBD2 (6 bases). The CDR3 sequence is 18 residues long. V dropped 2 bases and J dropped 2 bases, with 20 bases sitting between them. Germline V gene lookup returns CDR1 SEHNR and CDR2 FQNEAQ (reference sequence). DNA of the CDR3: TGTGCCAGCAGCTTATTACAGGCGGGACCATCGATCACAGATACGCAGTATTTT. This gives the protein CASSLLQAGPSITDTQYF. Together with reference TRBV7-9 and TRBJ2-3, the CDR3 gives the full variable domain: DTGVSQNPRHKITKRGQNVTFRCDPISEHNRLYWYRQTLGQGPEFLTYFQNEAQLEKSRLLSDRFSAERPKGSFSTLEIQRTEQGDSAMYLCASSLLQAGPSITDTQYFGPGTRLTVL.

In this sample, this clone turned up once. The chain has TRBV7-9 and TRBJ2-2; 10 positions agree with TRBD1. J lost 1 base, V lost 10 bases, and 3 bases had no gene match. CDR3 length: 14 residues. CDR1 and CDR2 (germline): SEHNR, FQNEAQ (reference sequence). The CDR3 here is CATRDRGNTGELFF. Written as DNA, the CDR3 is TGTGCCACCCGGGACAGGGGGAACACCGGGGAGCTGTTTTTT. Together with reference TRBV7-9 and TRBJ2-2, the CDR3 gives the full variable domain: DTGVSQNPRHKITKRGQNVTFRCDPISEHNRLYWYRQTLGQGPEFLTYFQNEAQLEKSRLLSDRFSAERPKGSFSTLEIQRTEQGDSAMYLCATRDRGNTGELFFGEGSRLTVL.

V usage is TRBV7-9 and J usage is TRBJ2-1; 10 positions match TRBD2. Germline V gives CDR1 SEHNR, CDR2 FQNEAQ (reference sequence). The CDR3 loop spans 15 amino acids. V shed 6 bases, J shed 4 bases, and the junction held 6 bases outside the gene matches. The CDR3 reads CASRAGTSEYNEQFF. As DNA, the CDR3 is TGTGCCAGCAGGGCCGGGACTAGCGAATACAATGAGCAGTTCTTC.

This clone was detected once. V and J are TRBV19 and TRBJ2-3; D ambiguous. V was shortened by 1 base and J by 3 bases, with 5 bases between the two germline ends. The CDR3 runs to 13 residues. Germline CDR1 is LNHDA and CDR2 is SQIVND (reference sequence). CDR3 nucleotide sequence: TGTGCCAGTAGTATAGCCCATACAGATACGCAGTATTTT. Translation gives CASSIAHTDTQYF. Using reference TRBV19 and TRBJ2-3 for the parts outside the CDR3, the full variable domain is DGGITQSPKYLFRKEGQNVTLSCEQNLNHDAMYWYRQDPGQGLRLIYYSQIVNDFQKGDIAEGYSVSREKKESFPLTVTSAQKNPTAFYLCASSIAHTDTQYFGPGTRLTVL.

This chain connects TRBV4-3 to TRBJ2-1; TRBD2 aligns across 8 bases. After removal of 3 bases from V and 10 bases from J, the junction contained 14 bases not matched to a gene. This CDR3 has 16 residues. Germline V gene lookup returns CDR1 LGHNA and CDR2 YSLEER. CDR3 sequence: CASSQVGGAGVNEQFF. The DNA for the CDR3 is TGCGCCAGCAGCCAGGTCGGCGGAGCGGGGGTGAACGAGCAGTTCTTC.

The chain uses TRBV18 and TRBJ1-3; 7 nucleotides agree with TRBD1. This CDR3 region has 21 residues. Per the germline V gene, CDR1 is KGHSH and CDR2 is LQKENI. The ends lost 2 bases at V and 1 base at J; junction bases unmatched: 20. CDR3 loop: CASSPLGRTGLGAASGNTIYF. CDR3 DNA sequence: TGTGCCAGCTCACCATTAGGACGGACAGGCCTTGGGGCCGCTTCTGGAAACACCATATATTTT. Variable domain in full (rest from reference TRBV18 and TRBJ1-3): NAGVMQNPRHLVRRRGQEARLRCSPMKGHSHVYWYRQLPEEGLKFMVYLQKENIIDESGMPKERFSAEFPKEGPSILRIQQVVRGDSAAYFCASSPLGRTGLGAASGNTIYFGEGSWLTVV.